The sequence of this T cell receptor beta chain was determined in a study of T-cell reconstitution after alpha-beta-depleted transplantation in children. Findings of the study overall: Reports say that about two months after transplant, the alpha-beta T cells came out of several hundred graft clones that had expanded. Once a year had passed after transplant, T-cell counts and diversity came mostly from newly produced T cells. TCRbeta diversity was high at day 60 in some patients (a result of surviving recipient T cells and thymic progenitors).

After removal of 2 bases from V and 5 bases from J, the junction contained 9 bases not matched to a gene. The CDR3 consists of 15 residues. Germline assignment: CDR1 DFQATT and CDR2 SNEGSKA (reference sequence). This clonotype has a handful of counts. Its cognate antigen is unknown. The library targeted TCRbeta and was prepared with unique molecular identifiers. TCRdb re-called the PCR reads with MiXCR, one entry per CDR3 protein. There are about 610,000 distinct CDR3 sequences in the sample; 27% occur only once, and just over 35% lies in the top ten. This TCR was recovered from a boy younger than two with Wiskott-Aldrich syndrome, due to receive a stem cell transplant. This chain links TRBV20-1 with TRBJ2-1; the match to TRBD2 covers 7 bases. The specimen was PBMCs, collected before TCRalphabeta/CD19-depleted stem cell transplant. CDR3 sequence (DNA): TGCAGTGCTAGACGACTAGGCGGGAGTAACAATGAGCAGTTCTTC. Translation: CSARRLGGSNNEQFF.